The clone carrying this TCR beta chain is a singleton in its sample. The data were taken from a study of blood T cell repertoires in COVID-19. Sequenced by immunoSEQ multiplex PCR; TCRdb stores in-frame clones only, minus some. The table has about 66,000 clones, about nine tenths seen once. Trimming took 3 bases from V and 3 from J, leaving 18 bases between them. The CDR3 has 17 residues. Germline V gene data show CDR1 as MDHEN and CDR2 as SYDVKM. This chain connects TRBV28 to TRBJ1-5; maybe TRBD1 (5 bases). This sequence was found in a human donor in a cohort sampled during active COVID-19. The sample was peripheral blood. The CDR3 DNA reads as TGTGCCAGCAGTTTCCCCGTTCGACAGAGATTCAATCAGCCCCAGCATTTT. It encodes CASSFPVRQRFNQPQHF.